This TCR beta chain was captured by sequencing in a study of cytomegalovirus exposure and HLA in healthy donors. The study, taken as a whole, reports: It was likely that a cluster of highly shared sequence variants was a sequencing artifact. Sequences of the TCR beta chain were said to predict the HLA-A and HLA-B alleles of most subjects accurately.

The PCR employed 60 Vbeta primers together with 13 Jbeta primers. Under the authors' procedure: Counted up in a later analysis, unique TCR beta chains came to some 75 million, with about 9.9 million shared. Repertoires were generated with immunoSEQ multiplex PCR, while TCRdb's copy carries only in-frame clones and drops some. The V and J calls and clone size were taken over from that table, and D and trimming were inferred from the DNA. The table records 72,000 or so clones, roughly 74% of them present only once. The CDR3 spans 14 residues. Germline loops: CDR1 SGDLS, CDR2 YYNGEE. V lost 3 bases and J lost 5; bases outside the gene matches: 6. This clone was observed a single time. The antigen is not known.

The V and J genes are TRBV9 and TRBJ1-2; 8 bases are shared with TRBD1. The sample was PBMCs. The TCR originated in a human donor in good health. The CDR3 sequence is CASSGMTGVYGYTF. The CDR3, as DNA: TGTGCCAGCAGCGGGATGACAGGGGTTTATGGCTACACCTTC.